Listed below are T cell receptor beta chains from one sample, sequenced in a study of identical twins. From the 5' RACE reads, TCRdb called clonotypes with MiXCR, one entry per CDR3 protein. The sample includes about 100,000 distinct CDR3 sequences, about 6% of them seen just once. The sample comprised memory T cells sorted from blood. These receptors were collected from a woman aged 45-65 years in good health. The CDR3 runs from the conserved cysteine through the conserved F or W. D genes are given only for firm matches. Only some rows state a clone size, as once, few, many or a class for expanded clones.

TRBV30	TRBJ2-7	few	.	TGTGCCTGGAGTAACCCAGGGGACTCCAGTCGGGAGCAGTACTTC	CAWSNPGDSSREQYF
TRBV5-1	TRBJ1-6	few	.	TGCGCCAGCAGCTTGGGGCAGATGAATTCACCCCTCCACTTT	CASSLGQMNSPLHF
TRBV5-1	TRBJ1-2	.	TRBD1	TGCGCCAGCAGCTCCCCGGGACAGTACTATGGCTACACCTTC	CASSSPGQYYGYTF
TRBV5-1	TRBJ2-7	many	TRBD2	TGCGCCAGCACCCGAGCGGGAGGGGAGTACGAGCAGTACTTC	CASTRAGGEYEQYF
TRBV15	TRBJ1-5	many	TRBD1	TGTGCCACCAGCAGAGATGGGACAGATAATCAGCCCCAGCATTTT	CATSRDGTDNQPQHF
TRBV2	TRBJ1-1	few	.	TGTGCCAGCAGTGTCAGCTACATGAACACTGAAGCTTTCTTT	CASSVSYMNTEAFF
TRBV5-6	TRBJ2-7	many	.	TGTGCCAGCAGCTTGTGGCAGGATAGCAACGAGCAGTACTTC	CASSLWQDSNEQYF
TRBV6-1	TRBJ2-7	few	.	TGTGCCAGCACTTATACTTGGGGCGGTCCCTACGAGCAGTACTTC	CASTYTWGGPYEQYF
TRBV3-1	TRBJ2-7	many	.	TGTGCCAGAGACGTCTCCTACGAGCAGTACTTC	CARDVSYEQYF
TRBV20-1	TRBJ1-1	many	.	TGCAGTGCTAGATTCGGCACTGAAGCTTTCTTT	CSARFGTEAFF
TRBV7-9	TRBJ1-1	many	.	TGTGCCAGCAGCTTACGCCGAAATATTGAAGCTTTCTTT	CASSLRRNIEAFF
TRBV29-1	TRBJ1-2	many	.	TGCAGCGTTGGAGGAATGGGTCGACAAAAGGGCTACACCTTC	CSVGGMGRQKGYTF
TRBV11-2	TRBJ1-6	many	.	TGTGCCAGCAGCTTAGAGGGGCAGGGAGGTTCACCCCTCCACTTT	CASSLEGQGGSPLHF
TRBV5-1	TRBJ1-1	many	.	TGCGCCAGCAGCTTACAGGGAGTGAACACTGAAGCTTTCTTT	CASSLQGVNTEAFF
TRBV11-3	TRBJ2-7	many	.	TGTGCCAGCAGCTTAGTGGCAGCTAGCTACGAGCAGTACTTC	CASSLVAASYEQYF
TRBV12-3/TRBV12-4	TRBJ2-1	many	.	TGTGCCAGCAGTTTAAAGGCTCCCTCCTACAATGAGCAGTTCTTC	CASSLKAPSYNEQFF
TRBV9	TRBJ1-2	once	.	TGTGCCTCATCAGGGGAAGGCTACACCTTC	CASSGEGYTF
TRBV20-1	TRBJ1-1	many	.	TGCAGTGCTTCCAGGACGGGCATGAACACTGAAGCTTTCTTT	CSASRTGMNTEAFF
TRBV2	TRBJ1-2	.	TRBD1	TGTGCCAGCATTTCAACAGGGGCCTATGGCTACACCTTC	CASISTGAYGYTF
TRBV19	TRBJ1-1	few	.	TGTGCCAGTAGTGGGAGGGGGATCCCAACGGAAGCTTTCTTT	CASSGRGIPTEAFF
TRBV2	TRBJ2-3	many	.	TGTGCCAGCAGTGAAAGGGGCCTAGCGCAGTATTTT	CASSERGLAQYF
TRBV29-1	TRBJ1-1	many	TRBD1	TGCAGCGTCCGGGACAGGGGTTCCACTGAAGCTTTCTTT	CSVRDRGSTEAFF
TRBV7-8	TRBJ2-1	many	.	TGTGCCAGCAGCTTACTGGGGGCGGTCAATGAGCAGTTCTTC	CASSLLGAVNEQFF
TRBV12-3/TRBV12-4	TRBJ2-2	.	TRBD2	TGTGCCAGCAAAGGACTAGCGCTTACCGGGGAGCTGTTTTTT	CASKGLALTGELFF
TRBV19	TRBJ2-6	.	.	TGTGCCAGCCAACCCCTCGAGGCTGGGGCCAACGTCCTGACTTTC	CASQPLEAGANVLTF
TRBV4-1	TRBJ2-5	many	.	TGCGCCAGCAGCCAAGTCTTGTACCAAGAGACCCAGTACTTC	CASSQVLYQETQYF
TRBV7-2	TRBJ1-1	many	.	TGTGCCAGCAGCTTAAACAGACAGAACACTGAAGCTTTCTTT	CASSLNRQNTEAFF
TRBV12-5	TRBJ2-1	.	TRBD1	TGTGCTAGTGCCCTAAGGGGACAGGGGGCGAGGGAGCAGTTCTTC	CASALRGQGAREQFF
TRBV5-5	TRBJ2-1	many	.	TGTGCCAGCAGCCCCATGGCGGGAATTCACAATGAGCAGTTCTTC	CASSPMAGIHNEQFF
TRBV5-1	TRBJ2-5	many	.	TGCGCCAGCATCAAGGGGAGCGGAGAAGAGACCCAGTACTTC	CASIKGSGEETQYF
TRBV19	TRBJ1-2	.	TRBD1	TGTGCCAGTAGAGGGGGGACAGGGCATAGTGGCTACACCTTC	CASRGGTGHSGYTF
TRBV6-5	TRBJ1-5	many	.	TGTGCCAGCGGAAATACAGGGATGGGTCAGCCCCAGCATTTT	CASGNTGMGQPQHF
TRBV7-7	TRBJ2-5	many	.	TGTGCCAGCAGCTCCCGACTACAAGAGACCCAGTACTTC	CASSSRLQETQYF
TRBV12-3/TRBV12-4	TRBJ1-6	many	.	TGTGCCAGCAGTTTATATAGGGGGAATTCACCCCTCCACTTT	CASSLYRGNSPLHF
TRBV6-6	TRBJ2-7	few	.	TGTGCCAGCAGTTCCCGACTCCGGACCGGCTCCGGGCACGAGCAGTACTTC	CASSSRLRTGSGHEQYF
TRBV10-2	TRBJ2-1	many	TRBD2	TGCGCCAGCAGTGAGGGGGCTAGCGGGATAGATGAGCAGTTCTTC	CASSEGASGIDEQFF
TRBV29-1	TRBJ2-1	many	TRBD1	TGCAGCGCACACAGGGGGAACAATGAGCAGTTCTTC	CSAHRGNNEQFF
TRBV4-2	TRBJ2-7	many	.	TGTGCCAGCAGCCAAGGAGGGGGGGCCCCAATGGGGCAGTACTTC	CASSQGGGAPMGQYF
TRBV11-2	TRBJ2-5	.	TRBD2	TGTGCCAGCAGCTTACGAGAGCTAGCGGGCCAAGAGACCCAGTACTTC	CASSLRELAGQETQYF
TRBV2	TRBJ1-6	many	.	TGTGCCAGCAGCGGGCCAAAGAGCTCCTATAATTCACCCCTCCACTTT	CASSGPKSSYNSPLHF
TRBV5-1	TRBJ2-3	many	.	TGCGCCAGCAGCTTGGAGCAGCGGGCGCAGTATTTT	CASSLEQRAQYF
TRBV11-1	TRBJ2-5	many	.	TGTGCCAGCAGCTCCGACATGTACCAAGAGACCCAGTACTTC	CASSSDMYQETQYF
TRBV24-1	TRBJ1-1	many	.	TGTGCCACCACCCGCGGATTGGGAACTGAAGCTTTCTTT	CATTRGLGTEAFF
TRBV11-2	TRBJ1-1	many	.	TGTGCCAGCAGCTTTTCGAAGGGCACTGAAGCTTTCTTT	CASSFSKGTEAFF
TRBV5-1	TRBJ2-1	many	TRBD2	TGCGCCAGCAGTCCTCTAGCGGGAGAAAAGGTTTTTGAGCAGTTCTTC	CASSPLAGEKVFEQFF
TRBV20-1	TRBJ1-1	many	.	TGCAGTGCCCTTAGTATCACTGAAGCTTTCTTT	CSALSITEAFF
TRBV12-3/TRBV12-4	TRBJ2-3	many	TRBD2	TGTGCCAGCAGTTCACAGCGGGGGGGGGATACGCAGTATTTT	CASSSQRGGDTQYF
TRBV11-1	TRBJ2-1	many	.	TGTGCCAGCAGCTTTCTTGGCCAGGACAATGAGCAGTTCTTC	CASSFLGQDNEQFF
TRBV12-3/TRBV12-4	TRBJ1-1	many	.	TGTGCCAGCAGCCGAGACCAGAACACTGAAGCTTTCTTT	CASSRDQNTEAFF
TRBV5-1	TRBJ1-1	many	.	TGCGCCAGCAGCTTGTCGGGGCCGGGGAACACTGAAGCTTTCTTT	CASSLSGPGNTEAFF
TRBV24-1	TRBJ2-1	many	TRBD2	TGTGCCACCAGTGATTTTCTAGCGGGAAAGAATGAGCAGTTCTTC	CATSDFLAGKNEQFF
TRBV28	TRBJ2-7	.	TRBD1	TGTGCCAGCAGTGGGGACAGAAGCGACGAGCAGTACTTC	CASSGDRSDEQYF
TRBV28	TRBJ2-3	many	.	TGTGCCAGCAGTTTAACACAGCGTAGCACAGATACGCAGTATTTT	CASSLTQRSTDTQYF
TRBV5-1	TRBJ2-2	few	.	TGCGCCAGCAGCTTTCATAGGGGGTACACCGGGGAGCTGTTTTTT	CASSFHRGYTGELFF
TRBV24-1	TRBJ2-1	many	TRBD2	TGTGCCACCAGTGATTCGACTAGCGGGAGGAATTTGGTCCATGAGCAGTTCTTC	CATSDSTSGRNLVHEQFF